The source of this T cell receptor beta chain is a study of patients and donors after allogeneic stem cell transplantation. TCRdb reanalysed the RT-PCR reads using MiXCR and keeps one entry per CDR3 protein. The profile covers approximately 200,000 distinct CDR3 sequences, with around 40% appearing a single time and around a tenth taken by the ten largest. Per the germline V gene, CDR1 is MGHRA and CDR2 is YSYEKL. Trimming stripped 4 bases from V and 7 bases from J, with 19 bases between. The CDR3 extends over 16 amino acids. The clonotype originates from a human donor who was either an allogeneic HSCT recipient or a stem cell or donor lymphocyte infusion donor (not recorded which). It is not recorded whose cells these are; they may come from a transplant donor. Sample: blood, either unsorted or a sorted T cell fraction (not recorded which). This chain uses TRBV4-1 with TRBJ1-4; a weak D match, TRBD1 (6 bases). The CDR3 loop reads CASSPAGHQWSEKLFF. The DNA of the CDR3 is TGCGCCAGCAGCCCCGCGGGACATCAATGGAGTGAAAAACTGTTTTTT.